The subject of this entry is one T cell receptor (beta chain). Its antigen remains unidentified. The data belong to a study of cytomegalovirus exposure and HLA in healthy donors. Findings of the study overall: In a later analysis, HLA-C alleles had the fewest associated TCRs, DRB1 alleles the most.

CDR1 SGHRS and CDR2 YFSETQ come from the germline V gene. Trimming shortened V by 0 bases and J by 4 bases, and 9 bases separated the two germline ends. The CDR3 totals 14 residues. The PCR was carried out with 60 Vbeta primers and 13 Jbeta primers. Clones were read by immunoSEQ multiplex PCR, and TCRdb kept only the in-frame ones, dropping some. The sample has roughly 150,000 clones; about 75% are singletons. J is TRBJ2-3 and V is TRBV5-1; D unclear. Sequences were obtained from PBMCs. This receptor was obtained from a man aged 18 to 30 in good health and CMV-seropositive. The CDR3 sequence: CASSLGLSSDTQYF. The CDR3 coding sequence is TGCGCCAGCAGCTTGGGGTTGAGCTCAGATACGCAGTATTTT.